This T cell receptor beta chain was obtained from a study of shared clonotypes between healthy human individuals. General study results and limits: Compared with clonotypes that all four donors shared, non-shared clonotypes had lower generation probabilities. Rarefaction curves obtained for sorted subsets showed sequencing incomplete despite large depth.

The V segment lost 7 bases and the J segment 9 bases; nucleotides outside the gene matches: 6. Germline CDR1 reads SNHLY; CDR2 reads FYNNEI. The CDR3 sequence is 12 residues long. Turning to this clone: The antigen is unknown.

Clones were read by immunoSEQ multiplex PCR, and TCRdb kept only the in-frame ones, dropping some. The repertoire holds around 2.5 million clones, with approximately 94% as singletons. This receptor was taken from a man between 18 and 29 years old in good health. Some clones in this sample may be carry-over from other donors' samples. Sequencing used naive CD4+ T cells from PBMCs. Subset in this sample: CD45RA+ positively selected. The chain is built from TRBV2 and TRBJ2-1, with 7 positions matching TRBD2. The CDR3 protein is CASTAGAVEQFF. DNA for the CDR3: TGTGCCAGCACGGCGGGAGCGGTTGAGCAGTTCTTC.